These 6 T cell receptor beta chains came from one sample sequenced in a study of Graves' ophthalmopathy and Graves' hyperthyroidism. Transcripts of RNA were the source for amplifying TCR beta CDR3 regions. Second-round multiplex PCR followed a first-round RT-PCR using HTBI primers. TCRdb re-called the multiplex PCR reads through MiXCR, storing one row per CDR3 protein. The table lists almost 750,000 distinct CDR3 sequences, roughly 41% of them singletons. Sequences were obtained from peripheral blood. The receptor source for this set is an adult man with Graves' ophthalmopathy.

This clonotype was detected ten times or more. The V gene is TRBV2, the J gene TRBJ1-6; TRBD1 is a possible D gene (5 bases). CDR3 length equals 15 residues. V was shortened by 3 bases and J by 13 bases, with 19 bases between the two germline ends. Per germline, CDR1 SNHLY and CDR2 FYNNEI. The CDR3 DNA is TGTGCCAGCAGTGACACGACAGCGCGGGGCGTCCCCCTCCACTTT. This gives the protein CASSDTTARGVPLHF.

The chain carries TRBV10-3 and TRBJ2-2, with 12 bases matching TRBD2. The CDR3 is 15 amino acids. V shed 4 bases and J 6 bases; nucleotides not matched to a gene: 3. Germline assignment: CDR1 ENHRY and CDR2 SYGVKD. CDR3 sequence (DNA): TGTGCCATCAGTGGGACTAGCGGGATTTCCGGGGAGCTGTTTTTT. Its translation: CAISGTSGISGELFF.

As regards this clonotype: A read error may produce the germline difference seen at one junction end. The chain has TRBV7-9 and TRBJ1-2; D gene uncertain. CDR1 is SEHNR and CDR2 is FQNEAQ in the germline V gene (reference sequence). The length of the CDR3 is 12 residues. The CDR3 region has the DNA TGCGCCAGCAGCCAAGGACCGTTGGACTACACCTTC. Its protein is CASSQGPLDYTF.

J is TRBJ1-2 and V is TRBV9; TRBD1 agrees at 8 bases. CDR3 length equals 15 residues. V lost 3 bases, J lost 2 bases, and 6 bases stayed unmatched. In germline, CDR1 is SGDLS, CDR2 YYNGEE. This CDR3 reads CASSAPRTGNYGYTF. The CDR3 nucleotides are TGTGCCAGCAGCGCACCCCGGACAGGGAACTATGGCTACACCTTC.

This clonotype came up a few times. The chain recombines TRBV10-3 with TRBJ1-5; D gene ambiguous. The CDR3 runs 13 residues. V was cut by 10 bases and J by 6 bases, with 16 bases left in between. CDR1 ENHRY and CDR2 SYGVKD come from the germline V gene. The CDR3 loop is CASRPKMGQPQHF. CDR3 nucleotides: TGTGCCAGCAGGCCGAAGATGGGTCAGCCCCAGCATTTT.

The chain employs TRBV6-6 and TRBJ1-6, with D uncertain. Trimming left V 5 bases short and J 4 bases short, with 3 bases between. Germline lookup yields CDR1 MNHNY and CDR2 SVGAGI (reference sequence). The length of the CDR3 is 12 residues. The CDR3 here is CASSQYNSPLHF. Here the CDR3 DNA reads TGTGCCAGCAGTCAGTATAATTCACCCCTCCACTTT.